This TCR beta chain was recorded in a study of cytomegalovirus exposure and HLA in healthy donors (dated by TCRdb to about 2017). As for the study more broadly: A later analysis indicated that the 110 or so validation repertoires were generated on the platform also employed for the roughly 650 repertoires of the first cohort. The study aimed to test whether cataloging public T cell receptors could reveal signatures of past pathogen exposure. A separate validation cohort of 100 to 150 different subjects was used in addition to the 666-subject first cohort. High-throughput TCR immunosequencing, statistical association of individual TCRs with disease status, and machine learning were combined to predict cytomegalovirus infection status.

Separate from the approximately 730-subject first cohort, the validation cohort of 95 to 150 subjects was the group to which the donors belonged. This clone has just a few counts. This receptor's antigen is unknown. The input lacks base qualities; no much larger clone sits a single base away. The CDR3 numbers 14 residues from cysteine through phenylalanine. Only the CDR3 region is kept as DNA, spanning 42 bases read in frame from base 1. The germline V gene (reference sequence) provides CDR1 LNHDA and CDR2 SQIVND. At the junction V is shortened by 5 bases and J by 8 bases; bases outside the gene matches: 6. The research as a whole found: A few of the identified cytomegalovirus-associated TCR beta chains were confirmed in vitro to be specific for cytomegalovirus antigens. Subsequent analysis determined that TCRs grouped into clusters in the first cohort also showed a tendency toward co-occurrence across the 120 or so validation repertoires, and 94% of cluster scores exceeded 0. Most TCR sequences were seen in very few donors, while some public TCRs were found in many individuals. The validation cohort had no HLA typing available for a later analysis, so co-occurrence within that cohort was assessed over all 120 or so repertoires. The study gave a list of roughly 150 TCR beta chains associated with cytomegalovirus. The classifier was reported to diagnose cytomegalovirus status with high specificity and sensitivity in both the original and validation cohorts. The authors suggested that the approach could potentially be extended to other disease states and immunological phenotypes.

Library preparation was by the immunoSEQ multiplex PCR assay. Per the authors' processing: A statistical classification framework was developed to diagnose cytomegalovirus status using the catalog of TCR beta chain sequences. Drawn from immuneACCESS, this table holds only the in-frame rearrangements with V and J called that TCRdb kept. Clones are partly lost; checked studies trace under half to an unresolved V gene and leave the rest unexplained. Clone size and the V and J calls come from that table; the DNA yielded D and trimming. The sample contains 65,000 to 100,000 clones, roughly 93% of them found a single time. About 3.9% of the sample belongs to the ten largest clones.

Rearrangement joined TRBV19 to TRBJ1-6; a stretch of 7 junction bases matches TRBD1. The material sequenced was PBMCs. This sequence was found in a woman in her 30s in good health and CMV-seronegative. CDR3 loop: CASSLGTDYSPLHF. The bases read TGTGCCAGTAGTCTCGGGACAGATTATTCACCCCTCCACTTT.